A selection of T cell receptor beta chains follows, all from one sample in a study of T cell changes during pregnancy in multiple sclerosis. Assay used: immunoSEQ multiplex PCR; TCRdb lists only in-frame clones, some missing. This sample has some 94,000 clones, with 91% found just once. Source: peripheral blood, taken in the first trimester of pregnancy. These receptors all stem from a female donor in good health, enrolled as a control in a pregnancy study. Each CDR3 is given with its conserved first and last residue. D genes are given only for firm matches. The listing skips clone size in some rows; elsewhere it reads once, few, many or a size class.

j_call d_call v_call clone_size cdr3_aa cdr3_nt
TRBJ1-1 TRBD1 TRBV7-9 . CASSGWLGGQGTEAFF TGTGCCAGCAGCGGTTGGCTCGGGGGACAGGGGACTGAAGCTTTCTTT
TRBJ1-3 . TRBV6-4 . CASSDRGGENTIYF TGTGCCAGCAGCGACCGGGGGGGCGAAAACACCATATATTTT
TRBJ2-6 TRBD1 TRBV5-1 . CASSSRTGKSGANVLTF TGCGCCAGCAGCTCTCGGACAGGGAAGTCTGGGGCCAACGTCCTGACTTTC
TRBJ2-2 . TRBV5-4 . CAIQRIDTGELFF TGTGCCATCCAGCGGATCGACACCGGGGAGCTGTTTTTT
TRBJ1-1 . TRBV29-1 . CSVKQGSAEAFF TGCAGCGTTAAACAGGGTTCGGCTGAAGCTTTCTTT
TRBJ1-3 . TRBV28 once CASSFYQGYSGNTIYF TGTGCCAGCAGTTTTTATCAGGGTTACTCTGGAAACACCATATATTTT
TRBJ1-1 TRBD1 TRBV7-9 . CASSSTTGHLNTEAFF TGTGCCAGCAGCAGTACGACAGGGCACTTGAACACTGAAGCTTTCTTT
TRBJ2-2 . TRBV9 . CASSPRQKGNTGELFF TGTGCCAGCAGCCCCCGACAGAAGGGAAACACCGGGGAGCTGTTTTTT
TRBJ2-6 . TRBV30 . CAWSVPWAGGPGANVLTF TGTGCCTGGAGTGTACCTTGGGCAGGAGGGCCTGGGGCCAACGTCCTGACTTTC
TRBJ2-3 . TRBV6-1 . CASRSTATDTQYF TGTGCCAGCAGATCAACAGCCACAGATACGCAGTATTTT
TRBJ1-6 . TRBV2 . CASRVQWGGHSPLHF TGTGCCAGCAGGGTACAGTGGGGAGGACATTCACCCCTCCACTTT
TRBJ1-2 . TRBV4-3 few CASSQDSGGTGYGYTF TGCGCCAGCAGCCAAGATTCGGGGGGGACCGGCTATGGCTACACCTTC
TRBJ1-6 . TRBV28 . CASSSYSTRVIAYNSPLHF TGTGCCAGCAGTTCCTACTCAACCCGGGTCATCGCCTATAATTCACCCCTCCACTTT
TRBJ2-3 TRBD2 TRBV2 . CASSPGLARSTDTQYF TGTGCCAGCAGTCCCGGACTAGCGAGAAGCACAGATACGCAGTATTTT
TRBJ1-5 TRBD1 TRBV2 few CASSPGQGQPQHF TGTGCCAGCAGCCCGGGACAGGGGCAGCCCCAGCATTTT
TRBJ1-2 . TRBV9 . CASSVAVGGVQGYTF TGTGCCAGCAGCGTAGCTGTGGGGGGAGTACAAGGCTACACCTTC
TRBJ2-5 . TRBV29-1 . CSAAPRAQETQYF TGCAGCGCCGCCCCGCGGGCCCAAGAGACCCAGTACTTC
TRBJ2-7 TRBD2 TRBV5-1 . CASSSGTSGGRRGDEQYF TGCGCCAGCAGCTCCGGGACTAGCGGGGGCCGCCGTGGGGACGAGCAGTACTTC
TRBJ1-1 . TRBV2 . CASSFRPGDTEAFF TGTGCCAGCAGCTTTCGCCCCGGGGACACTGAAGCTTTCTTT
TRBJ2-7 TRBD1 TRBV5-6 . CASRPGTGTYEQYF TGTGCCAGCAGACCCGGGACAGGAACCTACGAGCAGTACTTC
TRBJ2-7 TRBD2 TRBV4-1 . CASSPRGLAGTYEQYF TGCGCCAGCAGCCCACGAGGCCTAGCGGGGACCTACGAGCAGTACTTC
TRBJ2-7 TRBD2 TRBV15 . CATSSSGRTYEQYF TGTGCCACCAGCAGTAGCGGGAGGACCTACGAGCAGTACTTC
TRBJ2-3 . TRBV2 . CASSNQQGYTDTQYF TGTGCCAGCAGCAATCAACAGGGTTACACAGATACGCAGTATTTT
TRBJ2-1 . TRBV30 once CAWSVVAPDEQFF TGTGCCTGGAGTGTGGTGGCACCCGATGAGCAGTTCTTC
TRBJ2-1 . TRBV15 . CATSRDRRQGTYNEQFF TGTGCCACCAGCAGAGATCGCAGGCAGGGTACCTACAATGAGCAGTTCTTC
TRBJ2-7 TRBD1 TRBV18 few CASSPGTGFYEQYF TGTGCCAGCTCACCCGGGACAGGGTTCTACGAGCAGTACTTC
TRBJ2-7 TRBD2 TRBV5-4 . CASSLGGGESYEQYF TGTGCCAGCAGCTTGGGGGGAGGGGAGTCCTACGAGCAGTACTTC
TRBJ1-5 TRBD1 TRBV7-9 . CASSLGTGFNQPQHF TGTGCCAGCAGCCTAGGGACAGGGTTCAATCAGCCCCAGCATTTT
TRBJ1-5 TRBD1 TRBV2 . CASEGQGGQPQHF TGTGCCAGCGAAGGACAGGGGGGACAGCCCCAGCATTTT
TRBJ1-1 . TRBV5-4 . CASSLTGGRGTEAFF TGTGCCAGCAGCTTGACGGGGGGCAGGGGCACTGAAGCTTTCTTT
TRBJ1-4 . TRBV11-1 . CASARRANEKLFF TGTGCCAGCGCGAGGCGGGCTAATGAAAAACTGTTTTTT
TRBJ1-1 . TRBV7-2 . CASSLGDITEAFF TGTGCCAGCAGCTTAGGGGACATCACTGAAGCTTTCTTT
TRBJ1-4 . TRBV15 . CATSRGSGAGDEKLFF TGTGCCACCAGCAGGGGATCTGGGGCGGGGGATGAAAAACTGTTTTTT
TRBJ2-3 . TRBV27 few CASSLTREDTQYF TGTGCCAGCAGTTTGACACGGGAGGATACGCAGTATTTT
TRBJ2-7 TRBD2 TRBV4-2 . CASSQGPGGGGANEQYF TGTGCCAGCAGCCAAGGGCCGGGTGGCGGGGGGGCTAACGAGCAGTACTTC
TRBJ2-5 TRBD2 TRBV4-3 . CASSQERGGLGETQYF TGCGCCAGCAGCCAAGAGCGGGGGGGATTGGGAGAGACCCAGTACTTC
TRBJ1-2 . TRBV6-5 . CASSYNGGDYYGYTF TGTGCCAGCAGTTACAATGGGGGGGACTACTATGGCTACACCTTC
TRBJ2-7 . TRBV19 . CASSQDSGALSYEQYF TGTGCCAGTAGTCAAGATTCAGGGGCGCTCTCCTACGAGCAGTACTTC
TRBJ1-2 TRBD1 TRBV27 . CASSPRTGGYGYTF TGTGCCAGCAGTCCTCGGACAGGGGGCTATGGCTACACCTTC
TRBJ1-1 . TRBV28 . CASILSSNTEAFF TGTGCCAGCATTTTATCTTCGAACACTGAAGCTTTCTTT
TRBJ2-3 . TRBV7-3 . CASSWAGIPTDTQYF TGTGCCAGCAGTTGGGCCGGGATCCCCACAGATACGCAGTATTTT
TRBJ2-3 TRBD1 TRBV7-6 . CASSPRTGGAQYF TGTGCCAGCAGCCCGAGAACAGGGGGTGCGCAGTATTTT
TRBJ2-7 TRBD1 TRBV2 . CASSDPAGGYEQYF TGTGCCAGCAGTGACCCCGCAGGGGGCTACGAGCAGTACTTC
TRBJ1-1 TRBD1 TRBV14 . CASSQVTGGPYEAFF TGTGCCAGCAGCCAAGTTACAGGGGGCCCCTATGAAGCTTTCTTT
TRBJ1-5 TRBD1 TRBV12-5 . CASGPGQGTEPQHF TGTGCTAGTGGTCCGGGACAGGGTACGGAGCCCCAGCATTTT
TRBJ1-2 TRBD1 TRBV28 . CASSSGQGGGYTF TGTGCCAGCAGCTCCGGACAGGGAGGCGGCTACACCTTC
TRBJ1-2 . TRBV2 . CASLLGVRQTLYGYTF TGTGCCAGTCTCCTGGGAGTCAGACAAACCTTATATGGCTACACCTTC
TRBJ1-3 TRBD1 TRBV19 . CASSAPGQPKSGNTIYF TGTGCCAGTAGTGCGCCGGGACAGCCAAAATCTGGAAACACCATATATTTT
TRBJ1-2 . TRBV19 few CASSIAGDPNGYTF TGTGCCAGTAGTATAGCGGGGGACCCCAATGGCTACACCTTC
TRBJ2-5 TRBD2 TRBV5-1 . CASIPVAGGETQYF TGCGCCAGCATACCAGTAGCGGGGGGAGAGACCCAGTACTTC
TRBJ1-6 . TRBV7-2 . CASSPAGIGNSPLHF TGTGCCAGCAGCCCCGCCGGGATAGGGAATTCACCCCTCCACTTT
TRBJ1-1 . TRBV7-2 . CASSRAQQGRTEAFF TGTGCCAGCAGCCGAGCCCAACAGGGTAGAACTGAAGCTTTCTTT